Described below is a single T cell receptor beta chain sequence and its context. What it recognizes is unknown. The method was immunoSEQ multiplex PCR; TCRdb's version includes in-frame clones alone and lacks a portion of them. Among approximately 80,000 clones, over 80% were seen once, and the ten largest hold 4.5% to 6%. The V gene end was trimmed by 3 bases and the J gene end by 7 bases; junction bases not matched to a gene: 5. This CDR3 has 13 residues. Germline V CDR1 and CDR2: LNHNV, YYDKDF (reference sequence). The data were taken from a study of T cell responses to AZD1222 COVID-19 vaccine. Study-level results: Donors were mostly white British, more females; clonal diversity possibly underestimated. Variant regions that are unmutated are reportedly the target of nearly half of spike-specific TCRs. Increased Spike-specific TCR breadth and depth were observed after two AZD1222 doses. Regions 160-218 and 743-854 dominated among vaccine-associated CD4 TCRs spanning spike.

This sequence joins TRBV15 and TRBJ1-1; 7 bases agree with TRBD1. The TCR was taken from an adult in good health. Source: peripheral blood, taken on day 0 of AZD1222 vaccination. The CDR3 DNA follows: TGTGCCACCAGCAGTACCGGGACAGTTGAAGCTTTCTTT. Translation: CATSSTGTVEAFF.